These 12 T cell receptor beta chains originate from one sample sequenced in a study of early T cells in non-severe SARS-CoV-2 infection. A single record per CDR3 protein comes from TCRdb applying MiXCR to the 5' RACE reads. The data hold some 32,000 distinct CDR3 sequences, with 3% to 5% observed a single time. Material for sequencing was whole blood. These receptor sequences come from an adult who was a healthcare worker with PCR-confirmed SARS-CoV-2 infection or an uninfected control (not recorded which).

This clonotype was seen many times. This chain uses TRBV19 with TRBJ2-7; D is undetermined. This CDR3 spans 15 amino acids. Germline CDR1 and CDR2: LNHDA and SQIVND (reference sequence). V was pared by 3 bases and J by 0 bases, with 12 bases between. The DNA of the CDR3 is TGTGCCAGTAGTATGACTCTGGGCAGCTCCTACGAGCAGTACTTC. Amino acids: CASSMTLGSSYEQYF.

This clonotype was detected ten times or more. CDR3 sequence: CASSLSPGVQETQYF. The DNA of the CDR3 is TGCGCCAGCAGCTTGTCCCCCGGAGTCCAAGAGACCCAGTACTTC. The chain has TRBV5-1 and TRBJ2-5; D is uncertain. The CDR3 runs 15 residues. Trimming took off 1 base at V and 1 base at J, with 11 bases between the two ends. CDR1 is SGHRS and CDR2 is YFSETQ in the germline V gene.

This clonotype has ten or more counts. This chain uses TRBV19 with TRBJ2-7; D gene unclear. The V and J ends lost 6 bases and 2 bases respectively, with 8 bases between them. The germline V gene encodes CDR1 LNHDA and CDR2 SQIVND (reference sequence). This CDR3 comprises 12 residues. This CDR3 reads CASRGRTYEQYF. The DNA for the CDR3 is TGTGCCAGTAGAGGCAGAACCTACGAGCAGTACTTC. Full variable domain (rest looked up from reference TRBV19 and TRBJ2-7): DGGITQSPKYLFRKEGQNVTLSCEQNLNHDAMYWYRQDPGQGLRLIYYSQIVNDFQKGDIAEGYSVSREKKESFPLTVTSAQKNPTAFYLCASRGRTYEQYFGPGTRLTVT.

This clonotype showed up just a few times. The rearrangement uses TRBV29-1 and TRBJ2-7; D remains ambiguous. Germline assignment: CDR1 SQVTM and CDR2 ANQGSEA. V was cut by 1 base and J by 5 bases, with 12 bases left in between. The CDR3 extends over 13 amino acids. The CDR3 region has the DNA TGCAGCGTTGAAGGGGCAGCTGTCAACGAGCAGTACTTC. Translating gives CSVEGAAVNEQYF.

This clonotype was seen ten or more times. This chain joins TRBV4-2 and TRBJ2-7; D is unclear. Germline V CDR1 and CDR2: LGHNA, YNFKEQ. The CDR3 sequence is 15 residues long. Trimming took off 0 bases at V and 0 bases at J, with 9 bases between the two ends. The CDR3 protein is CASSQDLERSYEQYF. CDR3 DNA sequence: TGTGCCAGCAGCCAAGATCTTGAGCGCTCCTACGAGCAGTACTTC.

The chain combines TRBV29-1 with TRBJ1-1; TRBD1 is a possible D gene (5 bases). V was cut by 7 bases and J by 5 bases, with 11 bases left in between. CDR1 is SQVTM, CDR2 ANQGSEA, per germline. This CDR3 comprises 11 residues. Written as DNA, the CDR3 is TGCAGCGCACAGGTTTATACTGAAGCTTTCTTT. This translates into CSAQVYTEAFF.

This clonotype was picked up a small number of times. The rearrangement links TRBV11-3 to TRBJ2-1; D is uncertain. Germline lookup yields CDR1 SGHNT and CDR2 YENEEA. Trimming shortened V by 0 bases and J by 5 bases, and 11 bases separated the two germline ends. There are 15 residues in the CDR3. CDR3 residues: CASSLDPIDHNEQFF. DNA for the CDR3: TGTGCCAGCAGCTTAGATCCGATCGACCACAATGAGCAGTTCTTC.

This clonotype came up many times. The chain recombines TRBV10-3 with TRBJ2-3, with 7 positions matching TRBD1. The CDR3 sequence is 15 residues long. The germline gives CDR1 ENHRY, CDR2 SYGVKD. The ends lost 5 bases at V and 6 bases at J; junction bases unmatched: 11. The CDR3: CAISRDSTSSDTQYF. As DNA, the CDR3 is TGTGCCATCAGTCGGGACAGTACCAGTTCGGATACGCAGTATTTT.

This clonotype has a handful of counts. The chain joins TRBV24-1 to TRBJ2-3, with D perhaps TRBD1 (6 bases). This CDR3 has 14 residues. V was shortened by 5 bases and J by 0 bases, with 8 bases between the two germline ends. From germline, CDR1 is KGHDR and CDR2 SFDVKD. The CDR3 loop reads CATSARGSTDTQYF. The CDR3 DNA reads TGTGCCACCAGTGCCAGGGGTAGCACAGATACGCAGTATTTT.

This clonotype was detected many times. The DNA for the CDR3 is TGTGCCAGCAGTAAAGGACAGGGTTTCTCACCAGCAAACACTGAAGCTTTCTTT. This sequence encodes CASSKGQGFSPANTEAFF. The chain is built from TRBV12-3 or TRBV12-4 and TRBJ1-1, with 8 bases fitting TRBD1. The CDR3 extends over 18 amino acids. After removal of 5 bases from V and 2 bases from J, the junction contained 16 bases not matched to a gene.

At least ten counts were recorded for this clonotype. The chain uses TRBV6-5 and TRBJ2-1, with 7 positions matching TRBD2. V was clipped by 11 bases and J by 12 bases; unmatched bases: 10. CDR3 length equals 11 residues. Germline loops: CDR1 MNHEY, CDR2 SVGAGI. CDR3 DNA sequence: TGTGCCTGCGGGGAGGGTGGATTGCAGTTCTTC. Its protein product is CACGEGGLQFF.

This clonotype was counted ten times or more. The gene calls are TRBV30 and TRBJ2-3; 9 nucleotides match TRBD2. CDR1 and CDR2 (germline): GTSNPN, SVGIG (reference sequence). Losses at the gene ends were 0 bases for V and 6 bases for J; bases not matched to a gene: 4. This CDR3 is built from 14 residues. This CDR3 is CAWSVRSGGDTQYF. In nucleotides, the CDR3 is TGTGCCTGGAGTGTACGGAGCGGGGGGGATACGCAGTATTTT.